The 20 T cell receptor beta chains below all came from one sample that was sequenced in a study of blood T cell repertoires in COVID-19 (dated by TCRdb to about 2020). Receptor amplification or capture employed the immunoSEQ multiplex PCR assay. TCRdb took this table from immuneACCESS and kept in-frame rearrangements with V and J called. Such tables lack part of the clones; where checked against another copy, unresolved V genes explain under half of the gap, and the rest is unexplained. The sample has more than 85,000 clones on record, approximately 90% of them singletons. 3% to 4% of the sample rests with the top ten. Input material: peripheral blood. The receptor source for this set is a woman aged 45-65 years with acute or convalescent COVID-19.

The CDR3 nucleotides read TGTGCCAGCGCCGGACAGGGATGGATTGGCTACACCTTC. It yields the protein CASAGQGWIGYTF. The chain uses TRBV3-1 (or the pseudogene TRBV3-2) and TRBJ1-2, with 8 bases fitting TRBD1. CDR1 and CDR2 (germline): LGHDT, YNNKEL (reference sequence). J gave up 7 bases and V 8 bases, and 9 bases lay outside the gene matches. There are 13 residues in the CDR3.

J is TRBJ2-1 and V is TRBV6-5, with 8 bases aligning to TRBD2. Germline V gene sequence: CDR1 MNHEY, CDR2 SVGAGI. V shed 2 bases, J shed 7 bases, and the junction held 1 base outside the gene matches. The CDR3 has 13 amino acids. This chain's CDR3 is CASSYVAGNEQFF. In DNA, the CDR3 is TGTGCCAGCAGTTACGTAGCGGGGAATGAGCAGTTCTTC.

The chain employs TRBV6-5 and TRBJ2-7, with TRBD2 matching over 10 bases. Germline lookup yields CDR1 MNHEY and CDR2 SVGAGI. This CDR3 region has 15 residues. V was pared by 6 bases and J by 1 base, with 6 bases of the junction left unmatched. CDR3 residues: CASRSAGGGSYEQYF. For the CDR3, the DNA is TGTGCCAGCAGGTCAGCGGGAGGGGGGTCCTACGAGCAGTACTTC.

The rearrangement uses TRBV3-1 (or the pseudogene TRBV3-2) and TRBJ1-6; D is unclear. Trimming removed 8 bases from V and 6 bases from J, with 11 bases in between. Germline CDR1 is LGHDT and CDR2 is YNNKEL (reference sequence). The CDR3 totals 13 residues. The CDR3 DNA is TGTGCCAGCCGTGAGCGGGGTAATTCACCCCTCCACTTT. This translates into CASRERGNSPLHF.

This chain links TRBV19 with TRBJ1-1; no firm D call. Germline V gives CDR1 LNHDA, CDR2 SQIVND (reference sequence). The CDR3 is 15 residues long. V lost 6 bases and J 5 bases, leaving 19 bases between the germline ends. CDR3 in amino acids: CASSNPLGVRTEAFF. CDR3 nucleotide sequence: TGTGCCAGTAGCAACCCCCTTGGAGTTCGGACTGAAGCTTTCTTT.

The gene calls are TRBV7-9 and TRBJ1-3; 8 bases are shared with TRBD1. The CDR3 contains 16 residues. Trimming took 7 bases from V and 0 from J; bases not matched to a gene: 8. In germline, CDR1 is SEHNR, CDR2 FQNEAQ (reference sequence). CDR3 sequence: CASTRTGQNSGNTIYF. In nucleotides, the CDR3 is TGTGCCAGCACCCGGACAGGGCAAAACTCTGGAAACACCATATATTTT.

The chain has TRBV7-2 and TRBJ1-5; 8 nucleotides line up with TRBD1. The CDR3 length is 15 residues. Germline V gene lookup returns CDR1 SGHTA and CDR2 FQGNSA. V gave up 5 bases and J gave up 3 bases; unmatched junction bases: 6. CDR3 coding DNA: TGTGCCAGCAGCCAGACAGGGGCCTTCAATCAGCCCCAGCATTTT. As protein: CASSQTGAFNQPQHF.

This clone was seen just once. This sequence joins TRBV6-2 or TRBV6-3 and TRBJ1-2; the D gene is possibly TRBD1 (5 bases). V was trimmed by 6 bases and J by 1 base, leaving 21 bases between them. CDR3 length equals 17 residues. Germline CDR1 is MNHEY and CDR2 is SVGEGT. The CDR3 loop reads CASSPQGRVGYNYGYTF. CDR3 bases: TGTGCCAGCAGCCCTCAGGGCAGGGTAGGATATAACTATGGCTACACCTTC.

The chain joins TRBV20-1 to TRBJ1-5, with TRBD1 as a possible D gene (5 bases). Germline loops: CDR1 DFQATT, CDR2 SNEGSKA (reference sequence). This CDR3 comprises 11 residues. CDR3 coding DNA: TGCAGCGCGGACACCTCTCAGCCCCAGCATTTT. Translating it yields CSADTSQPQHF.

The chain employs TRBV19 and TRBJ1-3; a possible D gene is TRBD1 (5 bases). V lost 5 bases, J lost 2 bases, and 7 bases lay in between. The germline V gene encodes CDR1 LNHDA and CDR2 SQIVND (reference sequence). The CDR3 is 13 amino acids. In DNA form, the CDR3 reads TGTGCCAGTAGTGCGGGGGCTGGAAACACCATATATTTT. Its translation: CASSAGAGNTIYF.

This clone was seen a single time. The chain has TRBV12-3 or TRBV12-4 and TRBJ1-2; D not certain. This CDR3 region has 11 residues. V was trimmed by 1 base and J by 8 bases, leaving 5 bases between them. This CDR3 reads CASSLGIGYTF. The CDR3 bases are TGTGCCAGCAGTTTAGGTATCGGCTACACCTTC.

V is TRBV12-5 and J is TRBJ2-1, with 9 nucleotides matching TRBD1. The CDR3 has 16 amino acids. Germline lookup yields CDR1 LGHNT and CDR2 FRNRAP. Trimming removed 6 bases from V and 8 bases from J; junction bases left unmatched: 14. CDR3 in amino acids: CASGPSPGTGNHEQFF. The CDR3, as DNA: TGTGCTAGTGGACCTAGTCCCGGGACAGGGAACCATGAGCAGTTCTTC.

The chain has TRBV28 and TRBJ1-4, with 8 bases identical to TRBD1. The germline gives CDR1 MDHEN, CDR2 SYDVKM. V lost 6 bases, J lost 6 bases, and 6 bases stayed unmatched. The CDR3 runs to 14 residues. This chain's CDR3 is CASSTDREDEKLFF. The CDR3 nucleotides are TGTGCCAGCAGCACGGACAGGGAAGATGAAAAACTGTTTTTT.

The chain employs TRBV18 and TRBJ2-3, with 9 bases fitting TRBD2. The J segment lost 3 bases and the V segment lost 2 bases, leaving 0 bases of the junction unmatched. This CDR3 comprises 14 residues. Germline CDR1 and CDR2: KGHSH and LQKENI. The CDR3 nucleotides are TGTGCCAGCTCACCAACTAGCGGGACAGATACGCAGTATTTT. It encodes CASSPTSGTDTQYF.

This clone was recorded only once. The chain couples TRBV2 to TRBJ2-4; 7 bases match TRBD2. The CDR3 consists of 13 residues. V was clipped by 7 bases and J by 8 bases; unmatched bases: 8. Germline V gene sequence: CDR1 SNHLY, CDR2 FYNNEI. CDR3 amino acids: CASTLGGTYIQYF. As DNA, the CDR3 is TGTGCCAGCACCCTCGGGGGGACCTACATTCAGTACTTC.

This chain connects TRBV7-8 to TRBJ2-1; the match to TRBD2 covers 10 bases. Looked up from germline, CDR1 is SGHVS and CDR2 is FQNEAQ. V dropped 1 base and J dropped 8; count of bases not matched to a gene: 5. The CDR3 spans 15 residues. CDR3 in DNA: TGTGCCAGCAGCTTAGGGGCTAGCGGGAGCTATGAGCAGTTCTTC. Its protein is CASSLGASGSYEQFF.

This clone was seen only once. The chain employs TRBV24-1 and TRBJ1-2, with 9 nucleotides matching TRBD1. V was clipped by 5 bases and J by 4 bases; unmatched bases: 10. CDR3 length: 16 amino acids. Looked up from germline, CDR1 is KGHDR and CDR2 is SFDVKD. Written as DNA, the CDR3 is TGTGCCACCAGTGCCCCTCGACCGGGACAGGGCTATGGCTACACCTTC. Its translation: CATSAPRPGQGYGYTF.

V usage is TRBV6-5 and J usage is TRBJ2-7; no clear D. Deletions cut 0 bases from V and 1 base from J, with 4 bases between. Germline values: CDR1 MNHEY, CDR2 SVGAGI. CDR3 length: 13 amino acids. DNA for the CDR3: TGTGCCAGCAGTTACTCGAGATCCTACGAGCAGTACTTC. This sequence encodes CASSYSRSYEQYF.

The V and J genes are TRBV7-2 and TRBJ1-3, with 9 bases lining up with TRBD1. Germline lookup yields CDR1 SGHTA and CDR2 FQGNSA. The CDR3 has 15 residues. V trimming: 5 bases; J trimming: 4 bases; junction bases outside the gene matches: 6. CDR3 region: CASSRRDRAGNTIYF. Written as DNA, the CDR3 is TGTGCCAGCAGCCGCCGGGACAGGGCCGGAAACACCATATATTTT.

The chain combines TRBV10-1 with TRBJ2-7; tentative D call: TRBD1 (5 bases). CDR1 and CDR2 (germline): WNHNN, SYGVQD (reference sequence). Trimming removed 4 bases from V and 4 bases from J, with 14 bases in between. The CDR3 contains 14 residues. In DNA form, the CDR3 reads TGCGCCAGCAGTGCTGGGGCCGCCGGGTACGAGCAGTACTTC. Amino acid sequence: CASSAGAAGYEQYF.